These T cell receptor beta chains were read from a single sample in a study of neoadjuvant anti-PD-1 for oral cavity cancer. The protocol was immunoSEQ multiplex PCR, while the TCRdb copy is restricted to in-frame clones and leaves out a portion. The repertoire includes tens of thousands of clones, about 77% of them detected once, and 4% to 5.5% sits in the top ten. The sample consisted of PBMCs, taken after nivolumab (anti-PD-1) treatment. The source is a person aged 35-80 years with oral cavity squamous cell carcinoma. The CDR3 runs from the conserved cysteine through the conserved F or W. A D gene is named only where the DNA matches it firmly. Part of the rows lack a size; the others show once, few, many or a class for expanded clones.

>-|TRBV2|TRBJ1-4|-
CASRGRTRGEKLFF
TGTGCCAGCAGGGGGCGCACGCGGGGGGAAAAACTGTTTTTT
>-|TRBV6-5|TRBJ2-1|-
CASRIGPVGDEQFF
TGTGCCAGCAGGATCGGGCCAGTTGGGGATGAGCAGTTCTTC
>-|TRBV2|TRBJ2-1|TRBD1
CASSGGTGAEQFF
TGTGCCAGCAGTGGGGGGACAGGGGCGGAGCAGTTCTTC
>-|TRBV10-3|TRBJ1-2|-
CAISPEGLSGYTF
TGTGCCATCAGTCCGGAGGGATTGAGCGGCTACACCTTC
>-|TRBV7-3|TRBJ1-3|-
CASSRTTPNRNPPSGNTIYF
TGTGCCAGCAGCCGCACCACTCCTAACAGGAATCCCCCCTCCGGAAACACCATATATTTT
>-|TRBV6-1|TRBJ1-1|-
CASSDYNGGNTEAFF
TGTGCCAGCAGTGACTACAACGGTGGGAACACTGAAGCTTTCTTT
>-|TRBV21-1|TRBJ2-1|-
CASSIRDPSSYNEQFF
TGTGCCAGCAGCATCCGGGACCCGAGCTCCTACAATGAGCAGTTCTTC
>-|TRBV25-1|TRBJ1-4|-
CASSEGRRLKSEKLFF
TGTGCCAGCAGTGAGGGGCGGAGGCTGAAGTCTGAAAAACTGTTTTTT
>-|TRBV6-4|TRBJ2-2|-
CASSDSFSTGELFF
TGTGCCAGCAGTGACTCATTTTCCACCGGGGAGCTGTTTTTT
>once|TRBV29-1|TRBJ2-7|TRBD1
CSVARQGRTYEQYF
TGCAGCGTCGCCAGACAGGGTAGAACCTACGAGCAGTACTTC
>-|TRBV2|TRBJ2-7|-
CAGEGATDNEQYF
TGTGCGGGAGAAGGGGCGACGGATAACGAGCAGTACTTC
>-|TRBV2|TRBJ2-5|-
CAKERPTGQETQYF
TGTGCCAAGGAGAGACCGACAGGCCAAGAGACCCAGTACTTC
>few|TRBV11-1|TRBJ1-1|TRBD1
CASYGTGGTEAFF
TGTGCCAGCTATGGAACAGGGGGCACTGAAGCTTTCTTT
>-|TRBV5-1|TRBJ2-1|-
CASSGGGGYSYNEQFF
TGCGCCAGCAGCGGGGGCGGCGGGTACTCCTACAATGAGCAGTTCTTC
>-|TRBV25-1|TRBJ1-1|-
CASSPPTVNTEAFF
TGTGCCAGCAGCCCCCCCACAGTGAACACTGAAGCTTTCTTT
>-|TRBV4-1|TRBJ1-5|-
CASSQDLGDQPQHF
TGCGCCAGCAGCCAAGATTTGGGGGACCAGCCCCAGCATTTT
>few|TRBV9|TRBJ1-2|-
CASSVEPGMSYGYTF
TGTGCCAGCAGCGTAGAGCCGGGAATGAGCTATGGCTACACCTTC
>-|TRBV5-1|TRBJ1-6|-
CASSLEADYNSPLHF
TGCGCCAGCAGCTTGGAGGCGGACTATAATTCACCCCTCCACTTT
>-|TRBV6-4|TRBJ2-7|TRBD2
CASSDSEGGDGDYEQYF
TGTGCCAGCAGTGACTCAGAGGGAGGGGACGGCGATTACGAGCAGTACTTC
>-|TRBV29-1|TRBJ2-7|TRBD1
CSVEDQGTGAEQYF
TGCAGCGTTGAAGATCAAGGGACAGGTGCCGAGCAGTACTTC
>few|TRBV11-2|TRBJ2-7|TRBD2
CASSSMTSGGYEQYF
TGTGCCAGCAGCTCGATGACTAGCGGGGGCTACGAGCAGTACTTC
>few|TRBV27|TRBJ1-6|TRBD1
CASSLSITGGDSPLHF
TGTGCCAGCAGTTTATCCATAACAGGGGGCGATTCACCCCTCCACTTT
>-|TRBV5-8|TRBJ2-1|-
CASSLAGDYYNEQFF
TGTGCCAGCAGCTTGGCAGGGGACTATTACAATGAGCAGTTCTTC
>-|TRBV30|TRBJ1-2|-
CAWSPTGVDGYTF
TGTGCCTGGAGCCCAACCGGGGTCGATGGCTACACCTTC
>-|TRBV10-1|TRBJ1-1|TRBD1
CASSLTGQASTEAFF
TGCGCCAGCAGTCTTACTGGACAGGCCTCGACTGAAGCTTTCTTT
>few|TRBV2|TRBJ1-1|-
CASRTWGFDTEAFF
TGTGCCAGCAGGACTTGGGGTTTTGACACTGAAGCTTTCTTT
>-|TRBV27|TRBJ1-2|-
CASSFRGLNYGYTF
TGTGCCAGCAGTTTCCGGGGGCTCAACTATGGCTACACCTTC
>-|TRBV2|TRBJ1-6|-
CASSQDRPYNSPLHF
TGTGCCAGCAGTCAAGATCGCCCCTATAATTCACCCCTCCACTTT
>-|TRBV28|TRBJ1-2|TRBD1
CASSSGGAGYDYTF
TGTGCCAGCAGTTCAGGGGGCGCCGGGTATGACTACACCTTC
>-|TRBV9|TRBJ1-2|-
CASSPHNYGYTF
TGTGCCAGCAGCCCCCATAACTATGGCTACACCTTC
>-|TRBV2|TRBJ1-5|-
CASSERGLGNQPQHF
TGTGCCAGCAGTGAAAGAGGGCTTGGCAATCAGCCCCAGCATTTT
>-|TRBV19|TRBJ1-5|-
CASSSAGTHQPQHF
TGTGCCAGTAGTTCCGCAGGGACCCATCAGCCCCAGCATTTT
>-|TRBV2|TRBJ1-5|TRBD1
CASSEGWTGSAQHF
TGTGCCAGCAGTGAAGGGTGGACAGGGTCAGCCCAGCATTTT
>-|TRBV15|TRBJ1-1|-
CATSRTIALLNTEAFF
TGTGCCACCAGCAGAACTATTGCGCTTCTGAACACTGAAGCTTTCTTT
>-|TRBV14|TRBJ1-5|-
CASSKGGVGQPQHF
TGTGCCAGCAGCAAGGGGGGCGTCGGGCAGCCCCAGCATTTT
>-|TRBV2|TRBJ1-1|-
CASSEEGNTEAFF
TGTGCCAGCAGTGAAGAGGGGAACACTGAAGCTTTCTTT
>-|TRBV27|TRBJ2-7|TRBD2
CASMLLAGDYEQYF
TGTGCCAGCATGTTACTAGCGGGGGACTACGAGCAGTACTTC